This T cell receptor (beta chain) is from a study of T cell repertoires in cytomegalovirus infection. At the level of the study: Peptides in the study included HLA-C-restricted and HLA-B-restricted CMV epitopes. General study points: Summed public TCR beta family frequency identified CMV carriers bearing the relevant HLA.

As concerns this clonotype: Its antigen remains unknown.

TCRdb re-derived calls from the reads in MiXCR, one entry per CDR3 protein. The table lists under 200,000 distinct CDR3 sequences, less than 25% of them singletons. This sequence originates from a human donor in good health (CMV status not recorded). Some clones in this sample may be carry-over from other donors' samples. The sample consisted of CD8+ T cells from cultured PBMCs, taken from culture after CMV antigen stimulation.

The DNA for the CDR3 is TGTGCCACCACCAGGGAGGGTCATAATGAAAAACTGTTTTTT. It is translated as CATTREGHNEKLFF. The chain has TRBV12-3 or TRBV12-4 and TRBJ1-4, with D possibly TRBD1 on 5 matching bases. This CDR3 has 14 residues. V was trimmed by 10 bases and J by 4 bases, leaving 16 bases between them.